Presented here are 23 T cell receptor beta chains from one specimen sequenced in a study of neurological immune-mediated disorders. Using its own MiXCR run on the 5' RACE reads, TCRdb lists one record per CDR3 protein. The data show 20,000 to 25,000 distinct CDR3 sequences, with 5.5% to 8% seen just once and approximately 49% held by the top ten. Input material: CD8+ T cells from blood. The receptors stem from a man aged 18 to 35 in good health.

This clonotype was seen ten or more times. The V and J genes are TRBV20-1 and TRBJ1-2; D not certain. Trimming took off 0 bases at V and 4 bases at J, with 15 bases between the two ends. Germline values: CDR1 DFQATT, CDR2 SNEGSKA (reference sequence). This CDR3 region has 15 residues. CDR3 sequence (DNA): TGCAGTGCTAGAGATATCGCCCCGGAGAGCTATGGCTACACCTTC. Translated, it gives CSARDIAPESYGYTF.

This clonotype was counted at least ten times. The chain combines TRBV7-8 with TRBJ2-3; D not certain. Germline V gene data show CDR1 as SGHVS and CDR2 as FQNEAQ. V was clipped by 5 bases and J by 2 bases, with 8 bases between them. The CDR3 length is 13 residues. This CDR3 is CASSRYFTDTQYF. The CDR3 DNA reads as TGTGCCAGCAGCCGTTACTTCACAGATACGCAGTATTTT.

This clonotype was seen ten or more times. The chain carries TRBV6-5 and TRBJ2-7; tentatively, D is TRBD2 (5 bases). This CDR3 is built from 13 residues. Germline lookup yields CDR1 MNHEY and CDR2 SVGAGI. V was clipped by 3 bases and J by 6 bases, with 12 bases between them. The CDR3 DNA sequence: TGTGCCAGCAGTTATTACCGGGGTCGCGAGCAGTACTTC. Translated: CASSYYRGREQYF.

This clonotype was observed at least ten times. The J gene is TRBJ2-3, the V gene TRBV20-1; no clear D. Germline CDR1 is DFQATT and CDR2 is SNEGSKA (reference sequence). With 0 bases removed from V and 0 bases from J, the gap between germline ends came to 13 bases. The CDR3 is 16 residues long. The CDR3 coding sequence is TGCAGTGCTAGAGAAGGGTACAGTTCTAGCACAGATACGCAGTATTTT. This gives the protein CSAREGYSSSTDTQYF.

This clonotype was recorded at least ten times. The V call is TRBV12-3 or TRBV12-4, the J call TRBJ2-7; 9 positions agree with TRBD2. This CDR3 is 15 amino acids long. The junction had 12 bases not matched to a gene; V was cut back by 8 bases and J by 4 bases. Here the CDR3 reads CASAGARGGNYEQYF. DNA for the CDR3: TGTGCCAGCGCGGGAGCGCGGGGGGGGAATTACGAGCAGTACTTC.

This clonotype showed up many times. The CDR3: CASSLESANTGELFF. The CDR3 DNA is TGCGCCAGCAGCTTGGAGTCGGCGAACACCGGGGAGCTGTTTTTT. The chain couples TRBV5-1 to TRBJ2-2, with D uncertain. CDR3 length: 15 amino acids. The V gene lost 0 bases and the J gene lost 0 bases, with 6 bases spanning the gap. Germline V gene sequence: CDR1 SGHRS, CDR2 YFSETQ.

This clonotype was seen ten or more times. This chain links TRBV7-2 with TRBJ2-1, with D unresolved. Germline values: CDR1 SGHTA, CDR2 FQGNSA. The CDR3 totals 13 residues. V was cut by 5 bases and J by 9 bases, with 14 bases left in between. The CDR3 loop reads CASSLGWLPEQFF. The CDR3 coding sequence is TGTGCCAGCAGCCTCGGGTGGCTGCCTGAGCAGTTCTTC.

This clonotype was observed many times. This chain uses TRBV6-5 with TRBJ1-4; D not certain. The V end was cut by 6 bases, the J end by 5 bases, with 16 bases between. In germline, CDR1 is MNHEY, CDR2 SVGAGI. The CDR3 runs 15 residues. CDR3 residues: CASSPWGGSNEKLFF. CDR3 coding DNA: TGTGCCAGCAGCCCCTGGGGTGGGTCGAATGAAAAACTGTTTTTT.

This clonotype was detected ten times or more. The rearrangement joins TRBV7-9 to TRBJ1-1; TRBD1 agrees at 7 bases. The CDR3 spans 12 residues. V lost 1 base, J lost 10 bases, and 3 bases stayed unmatched. The germline V gene encodes CDR1 SEHNR and CDR2 FQNEAQ (reference sequence). The CDR3 here is CASSLGGGAAFF. In DNA, the CDR3 is TGTGCCAGCAGCTTAGGAGGGGGCGCAGCTTTCTTT.

This clonotype was observed at least ten times. The chain couples TRBV9 to TRBJ2-2; D possibly corresponds to TRBD2 (6 bases). This CDR3 region has 16 residues. Trimming stripped 3 bases from V and 4 bases from J, with 16 bases between. Germline CDR1 reads SGDLS; CDR2 reads YYNGEE. CDR3 sequence reads: CASSDPTGTLTGELFF. CDR3 in DNA: TGTGCCAGCAGCGACCCAACCGGGACTCTCACCGGGGAGCTGTTTTTT.

By proportion, this clonotype is medium-sized. The chain joins TRBV20-1 to TRBJ1-2; D gene uncertain. Trimming left V 3 bases short and J 4 bases short, with 15 bases between. The CDR3 totals 14 residues. The V gene's germline CDR1 is DFQATT and CDR2 SNEGSKA (reference sequence). In nucleotides, the CDR3 is TGCAGTGCTAGTTTCGTGACGGATTTCTATGGCTACACCTTC. Amino acid sequence: CSASFVTDFYGYTF.

This clonotype was recorded a few times. CDR3 bases: TGTGCCAGCTCACGGGGACAGTTTTATTTAGATGAGCAGTTCTTC. Protein sequence: CASSRGQFYLDEQFF. This chain links TRBV18 with TRBJ2-1, with TRBD1 matching over 7 bases. This CDR3 contains 15 residues. The V gene's germline CDR1 is KGHSH and CDR2 LQKENI. V lost 4 bases to trimming and J lost 8 bases; unmatched junction nucleotides: 11.

Ten or more counts support this clonotype. The genes are TRBV29-1 and TRBJ2-1; 8 bases are a match to TRBD2. This CDR3 spans 15 amino acids. Losses at the gene ends were 0 bases for V and 8 bases for J; bases not matched to a gene: 9. Germline CDR1 reads SQVTM; CDR2 reads ANQGSEA. CDR3 nucleotide sequence: TGCAGCGTTGAAGATCGAGCGGGGGCCTGGGATGAGCAGTTCTTC. It codes for CSVEDRAGAWDEQFF.

This clonotype has a count of ten or more. The chain couples TRBV29-1 to TRBJ2-1; TRBD1 matches at 7 bases. The J segment lost 7 bases and the V segment lost 8 bases, leaving 8 bases of the junction unmatched. This CDR3 spans 12 amino acids. Germline lookup yields CDR1 SQVTM and CDR2 ANQGSEA. In DNA form, the CDR3 reads TGCAGCCTGAGGACAGGTCATAATGAGCAGTTCTTC. Its protein product is CSLRTGHNEQFF.

This clonotype was counted many times. V gene TRBV7-2 combines with J gene TRBJ2-1, with 11 nucleotides matching TRBD2. Germline CDR1 SGHTA, CDR2 FQGNSA. The junction had 7 bases not matched to a gene; V was cut back by 5 bases and J by 7 bases. CDR3 length equals 15 residues. The CDR3 coding sequence is TGTGCCAGCAGCATGCTAGCGGGGGGAGGTAATGAGCAGTTCTTC. Protein: CASSMLAGGGNEQFF.

This clonotype was recorded many times. The rearrangement joins TRBV6-5 to TRBJ2-7; 7 nucleotides line up with TRBD1. V dropped 2 bases and J dropped 1; count of bases not matched to a gene: 2. There are 14 residues in the CDR3. Germline lookup yields CDR1 MNHEY and CDR2 SVGAGI. The DNA of the CDR3 is TGTGCCAGCAGTTACGGGGACAGTTCCTACGAGCAGTACTTC. Encoded protein: CASSYGDSSYEQYF.

This clonotype was recorded many times. This sequence joins TRBV5-1 and TRBJ1-1; 8 nucleotides line up with TRBD1. The CDR3 has 15 residues. The junction had 7 bases not matched to a gene; V was cut back by 3 bases and J by 3 bases. Looked up from germline, CDR1 is SGHRS and CDR2 is YFSETQ. The CDR3 protein is CASSSMDRADTEAFF. The CDR3 DNA reads as TGCGCCAGCAGCTCCATGGACAGGGCGGACACTGAAGCTTTCTTT.

Many counts were recorded for this clonotype. The V gene is TRBV29-1, the J gene TRBJ2-1; D not resolved. V lost 4 bases, J lost 0 bases, and 10 bases lay in between. Germline V gene data show CDR1 as SQVTM and CDR2 as ANQGSEA. This CDR3 is built from 14 residues. This CDR3 is CSVVWLVSYNEQFF. CDR3 sequence (DNA): TGCAGCGTTGTATGGCTAGTCTCCTACAATGAGCAGTTCTTC.

This clonotype was observed at least ten times. This sequence joins TRBV5-1 and TRBJ2-4; TRBD1 might be the D (6 bases). V lost 2 bases, J lost 3 bases, and 12 bases lay in between. The CDR3 loop spans 15 amino acids. Germline CDR1 SGHRS, CDR2 YFSETQ. Here the CDR3 reads CASSFTGMGKNIQYF. As DNA, the CDR3 is TGCGCCAGCAGCTTCACAGGGATGGGCAAAAACATTCAGTACTTC.

This clonotype was seen repeatedly, ten times or more. The V gene is TRBV12-3 or TRBV12-4, the J gene TRBJ1-6; D is ambiguous. Deletions cut 6 bases from V and 8 bases from J, with 14 bases between. The CDR3 sequence is 14 residues long. The CDR3 nucleotides read TGTGCCAGCAGCATAAACGTGCTCCATTCACCCCTCCACTTT. This gives the protein CASSINVLHSPLHF.

This clonotype was detected ten times or more. The chain uses TRBV5-5 and TRBJ2-6, with D unresolved. Germline V gene lookup returns CDR1 SGHKS and CDR2 YYEKEE (reference sequence). Between the trimmed V and J ends, which lost 0 bases and 0 bases, there was a span of 4 bases. The CDR3 loop spans 15 amino acids. Here the CDR3 reads CASSLAASGANVLTF. CDR3 DNA: TGTGCCAGCAGCTTGGCGGCCTCTGGGGCCAACGTCCTGACTTTC. The full variable domain, rest sourced from reference TRBV5-5 and TRBJ2-6, is DAGVTQSPTHLIKTRGQQVTLRCSPISGHKSVSWYQQVLGQGPQFIFQYYEKEERGRGNFPDRFSARQFPNYSSELNVNALLLGDSALYLCASSLAASGANVLTFGAGSRLTVL.

In its sample, this clonotype was seen a few times. This rearrangement joins TRBV7-3 to TRBJ2-1; 9 nucleotides match TRBD2. CDR3 length equals 16 residues. Per the germline V gene, CDR1 is SGHTA and CDR2 is FQGTGA. V dropped 5 bases and J dropped 5; count of bases not matched to a gene: 10. The CDR3, as DNA: TGTGCCAGCAGCCCCTTGATAGCGGGGGCTAACAATGAGCAGTTCTTC. Its protein product is CASSPLIAGANNEQFF. Full variable domain (missing parts from reference TRBV7-3 and TRBJ2-1): GAGVSQTPSNKVTEKGKYVELRCDPISGHTALYWYRQSLGQGPEFLIYFQGTGAADDSGLPNDRFFAVRPEGSVSTLKIQRTERGDSAVYLCASSPLIAGANNEQFFGPGTRLTVL.

This clonotype showed up many times. The rearrangement joins TRBV11-2 to TRBJ2-3; D is unresolved. V was clipped by 5 bases and J by 14 bases, with 14 bases between them. The length of the CDR3 is 11 residues. The germline CDR1 and CDR2 sequences are SGHAT and FQNNGV. The CDR3 sequence: CASSPDVGLYF. The CDR3 DNA sequence: TGTGCCAGCAGCCCCGACGTAGGATTGTATTTT.